This T cell receptor beta chain appears in the sequencing data of a study of blood T cells in healthy people across ages. The study, taken as a whole, reports: Per million T cells, TCR beta diversity dropped about linearly as age rose.

The donors, healthy Caucasians from Russia, were aged 6 to 90. The germline V and J ends were trimmed by 2 bases and 2 bases, with 9 bases remaining between them. The CDR3 totals 14 residues. Looked up from germline, CDR1 is MNHEY and CDR2 is SVGAGI. Using a J-beta primer mix together with a sample-barcoded 5' primer, a second PCR was run for about 6 to 11 cycles. The authors tagged each cDNA molecule using a template-switch adaptor with 12 random nucleotides. TCRdb redid the calling of the 5' RACE reads with MiXCR, one entry per CDR3 protein. The table has 1.4 million or so distinct CDR3 sequences, 35% to 45% seen once. On this clonotype: Its target is unknown.

The specimen sequenced was blood. The chain uses TRBV6-5 and TRBJ1-2; no definite D call. This receptor was taken from a woman aged 18-35 years in good health. The CDR3 spells CASSYRDPNYGYTF. The DNA for the CDR3 is TGTGCCAGCAGTTACAGGGATCCAAACTATGGCTACACCTTC.